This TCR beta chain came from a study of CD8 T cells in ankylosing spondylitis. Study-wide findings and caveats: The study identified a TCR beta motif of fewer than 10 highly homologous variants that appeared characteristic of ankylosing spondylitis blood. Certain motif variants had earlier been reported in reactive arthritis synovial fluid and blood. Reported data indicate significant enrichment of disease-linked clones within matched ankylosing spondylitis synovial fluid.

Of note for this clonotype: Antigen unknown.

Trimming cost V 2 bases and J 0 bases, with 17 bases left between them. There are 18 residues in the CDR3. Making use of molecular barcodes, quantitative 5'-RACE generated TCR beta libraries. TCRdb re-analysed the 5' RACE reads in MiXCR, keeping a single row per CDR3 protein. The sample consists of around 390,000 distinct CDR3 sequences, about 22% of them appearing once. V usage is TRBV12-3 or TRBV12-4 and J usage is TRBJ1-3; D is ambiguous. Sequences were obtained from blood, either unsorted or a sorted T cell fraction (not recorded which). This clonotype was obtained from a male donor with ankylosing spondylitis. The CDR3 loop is CASSLRNPSRPSGNTIYF. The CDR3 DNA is TGTGCCAGCAGTTTACGAAACCCCTCGAGGCCCTCTGGAAACACCATATATTTT.